This T cell receptor beta chain was found in a study of cytomegalovirus exposure and HLA in healthy donors. Study findings and constraints: Cytomegalovirus association was listed for 164 TCR beta chains. Being indistinguishable, some V segments were excluded, TRBV6-2 and TRBV6-3 among them. Analyzed later, association rates of TCRs varied across HLA loci, with DRB1 most and HLA-C fewest.

Use of 60 Vbeta and 13 Jbeta primers characterized the PCR. TCRdb's copy holds only in-frame clones and misses some; the assay was immunoSEQ multiplex PCR. Of 150,000 or so clones listed, roughly 82% are singletons. Donors counted as nominally healthy when sampled, yet unrecorded immune exposures were likely. V was clipped by 5 bases and J by 2 bases; unmatched bases: 19. CDR3 length: 20 amino acids. Germline CDR1 is MGHRA and CDR2 is YSYEKL. For this clone: What it binds is not known.

Material: PBMCs. The TCR comes from a man between 18 and 29 years old in good health and CMV-seropositive. This rearrangement joins TRBV4-1 to TRBJ1-3; TRBD1 agrees at 9 bases. As DNA, the CDR3 is TGCGCCAGCAGCAGTTGGACAGGGGAGGACTGGTCGAGTCCTGGAAACACCATATATTTT. Its protein product is CASSSWTGEDWSSPGNTIYF.